This record looks at one T cell receptor (beta chain) sequence and its context. Pooled samples include second doses given at about 4 or 12 weeks. V was clipped by 8 bases and J by 0 bases, with 17 bases between them. This CDR3 comprises 17 residues. These data are taken from a study of T cell responses to AZD1222 COVID-19 vaccine. Sequencing was performed with immunoSEQ multiplex PCR; in TCRdb, only in-frame clones are kept and a portion is missing. Among roughly 150,000 clones listed, around 90% were seen once. The V gene is TRBV23-1, the J gene TRBJ1-6; D perhaps matches TRBD1 (5 bases). TRBV23-1 is reported as an ORF; its role is uncertain. This sample comprised peripheral blood, obtained 28 days after the second AZD1222 dose. This clonotype was obtained from an adult who received the AZD1222 COVID-19 vaccine. The CDR3 coding sequence is TGCGCCAGCGATTGGTCCCTCGACAGCTCCTATAATTCACCCCTCCACTTT. Encoded protein: CASDWSLDSSYNSPLHF.